A single sample gave rise to the 23 T cell receptor beta chains below, sequenced in a study of brain T cells in children with intractable seizures. Profiling relied on immunoSEQ multiplex PCR, and the TCRdb table lists in-frame clones only, not all of them. The sample carries around 100,000 clones, around 94% recorded once. Here the sequenced sample was peripheral blood, taken at surgery. These TCRs come from a boy younger than two with hemimegalencephaly and intractable seizures.

The chain has TRBV11-2 and TRBJ2-5; D may be TRBD2 (6 bases). From germline, CDR1 is SGHAT and CDR2 FQNNGV. Trimming removed 7 bases at V and 0 bases at J, with 12 bases between. The CDR3 spans 14 residues. CDR3: CASTPREYQETQYF. CDR3 DNA: TGTGCCAGCACCCCCCGGGAGTACCAAGAGACCCAGTACTTC.

V and J are TRBV28 and TRBJ1-1, with TRBD1 as a possible D gene (6 bases). Looked up from germline, CDR1 is MDHEN and CDR2 is SYDVKM. V lost 3 bases to trimming and J lost 8 bases, with 16 bases between them. The CDR3 length is 14 residues. The CDR3 loop is CASSFSWGPQEAFF. CDR3 DNA: TGTGCCAGCAGTTTTAGCTGGGGGCCCCAGGAAGCTTTCTTT.

V is TRBV3-1 (or the pseudogene TRBV3-2) and J is TRBJ2-5, with no clear D. Germline loops: CDR1 LGHDT, CDR2 YNNKEL (reference sequence). CDR3 length: 12 amino acids. V was cut by 2 bases and J by 4 bases, with 5 bases left in between. CDR3 amino acids: CASSQNGETQYF. CDR3 in DNA: TGTGCCAGCAGCCAAAACGGAGAGACCCAGTACTTC.

The gene calls are TRBV28 and TRBJ2-7, with unresolved D. V was trimmed by 10 bases and J by 7 bases, leaving 23 bases between them. Germline assignment: CDR1 MDHEN and CDR2 SYDVKM. The CDR3 extends over 14 amino acids. CDR3 nucleotide sequence: TGTGCCACCGGGCTGTGGGCCGCCCCTACGGAGCAGTACTTC. The encoded protein is CATGLWAAPTEQYF.

The J gene is TRBJ1-1, the V gene TRBV9; TRBD1 might be the D (5 bases). Trimming pared 10 bases from V and 4 bases from J, leaving 17 bases between. The CDR3 runs to 13 residues. Germline V CDR1 and CDR2: SGDLS, YYNGEE. The CDR3 spells CASSRDLATEAFF. CDR3 DNA: TGTGCCTCCTCCCGGGACTTAGCCACTGAAGCTTTCTTT.

The CDR3, as DNA: TGCAGCGTTGATACCGGGACGCGAGGAGAGACCCAGTACTTC. Translating it yields CSVDTGTRGETQYF. The rearrangement links TRBV29-1 to TRBJ2-5; tentatively, D is TRBD1 or TRBD2 (5 bases each). The CDR3 contains 14 residues. Trimming took 3 bases from V and 4 from J, leaving 15 bases between them. Germline V lookup: CDR1 SQVTM, CDR2 ANQGSEA. Combining the CDR3 with reference TRBV29-1 and TRBJ2-5 gives the whole variable domain SAVISQKPSRDICQRGTSLTIQCQVDSQVTMMFWYRQQPGQSLTLIATANQGSEATYESGFVIDKFPISRPNLTFSTLTVSNMSPEDSSIYLCSVDTGTRGETQYFGPGTRLLVL.

The chain links TRBV28 to TRBJ2-3; 10 bases map to TRBD2. The germline V gene encodes CDR1 MDHEN and CDR2 SYDVKM. Unmatched junction bases numbered 14, after V lost 5 bases and J lost 3 bases. The CDR3 consists of 18 residues. In DNA, the CDR3 is TGTGCCAGCAGTCAGGGACTAGCGAGGTACCGGGGTACAGATACGCAGTATTTT. Protein product: CASSQGLARYRGTDTQYF.

The chain combines TRBV27 with TRBJ2-7, with D tentatively TRBD2 (5 bases). Looked up from germline, CDR1 is MNHEY and CDR2 is SMNVEV (reference sequence). V was clipped by 3 bases and J by 2 bases, with 20 bases between them. This CDR3 is 17 amino acids long. Written as DNA, the CDR3 is TGTGCCAGCAGTTTCCGAATAGAAACGGACTGGGCCTACGAGCAGTACTTC. Residues: CASSFRIETDWAYEQYF.

This sequence joins TRBV18 and TRBJ1-2; the D is unclear. Per the germline V gene, CDR1 is KGHSH and CDR2 is LQKENI. The CDR3 has 14 residues. Trimming took off 3 bases at V and 4 bases at J, with 12 bases between the two ends. The CDR3 region has the DNA TGTGCCAGCTCACCTGACAACCGTGGCTATGGCTACACCTTC. Translating gives CASSPDNRGYGYTF.

The chain links TRBV5-4 to TRBJ1-1; D is undetermined. Germline V CDR1 and CDR2: SGHNT, YYREEE (reference sequence). The CDR3 loop spans 13 amino acids. V was pared by 0 bases and J by 1 base, with 4 bases between. The CDR3 nucleotides are TGTGCCAGCAGCTTGGGGGGGAACACTGAAGCTTTCTTT. This encodes CASSLGGNTEAFF.

The rearrangement links TRBV19 to TRBJ2-6, with 8 bases fitting TRBD1. The V gene end was trimmed by 5 bases and the J gene end by 8 bases; junction bases not matched to a gene: 5. Germline V gives CDR1 LNHDA, CDR2 SQIVND (reference sequence). The CDR3 has 14 residues. DNA of the CDR3: TGTGCCAGTAGTCCAACAGGGGGGACCAACGTCCTGACTTTC. Its protein is CASSPTGGTNVLTF.

The chain couples TRBV19 to TRBJ2-1; D gene uncertain. The CDR3 extends over 15 amino acids. Trimming pared 1 base from V and 4 bases from J, leaving 11 bases between. The germline gives CDR1 LNHDA, CDR2 SQIVND (reference sequence). In nucleotides, the CDR3 is TGTGCCAGTAGTATAGCCGAGACGGAATACAATGAGCAGTTCTTC. Translation: CASSIAETEYNEQFF.

This chain connects TRBV18 to TRBJ2-3, with D uncertain. The CDR3 length is 12 residues. Between the trimmed V and J ends, which lost 5 bases and 6 bases, there was a span of 9 bases. In germline, CDR1 is KGHSH, CDR2 LQKENI. The CDR3 here is CASSTLGDTQYF. The CDR3, as DNA: TGTGCCAGCTCAACGCTAGGGGATACGCAGTATTTT.

The CDR3 coding sequence is TGTGCCAGCAGCCAGTACAGGGGGCAGGGGAATGAGCAGTTCTTC. Amino acids: CASSQYRGQGNEQFF. The rearrangement links TRBV7-3 to TRBJ2-1; 9 bases match TRBD1. The CDR3 has 15 amino acids. J was trimmed by 7 bases and V by 5 bases; bases with no gene match: 9. The germline V gene encodes CDR1 SGHTA and CDR2 FQGTGA.

V gene TRBV28 combines with J gene TRBJ2-1; 7 nucleotides line up with TRBD2. This CDR3 is 15 amino acids long. Germline assignment: CDR1 MDHEN and CDR2 SYDVKM. The J segment lost 4 bases and the V segment lost 7 bases, leaving 10 bases of the junction unmatched. In nucleotides, the CDR3 is TGTGCCAGCACGCCTCTAGCGGAGGGATACAATGAGCAGTTCTTC. Residues: CASTPLAEGYNEQFF.

Concerning this clone: Other DNA sequences from this sample encode an identical CDR3 as well. The chain carries TRBV7-3 and TRBJ2-5; D is unresolved. CDR3 length: 13 residues. V lost 1 base, J lost 3 bases, and 6 bases lay in between. Germline lookup yields CDR1 SGHTA and CDR2 FQGTGA. The CDR3 nucleotides are TGTGCCAGCAGCTTAAATAGGGAAGAGACCCAGTACTTC. Translated: CASSLNREETQYF.

J is TRBJ1-5 and V is TRBV5-6; D unresolved. V lost 0 bases and J 5 bases, leaving 15 bases between the germline ends. The CDR3 length is 16 residues. Germline V gives CDR1 SGHDT, CDR2 YYEEEE. The CDR3 here is CASSLDRSLDHQPQHF. The CDR3 coding sequence is TGTGCCAGCAGCTTGGATCGCTCCCTGGACCATCAGCCCCAGCATTTT.

J is TRBJ1-5 and V is TRBV7-9; D not resolved. CDR1 and CDR2 from the germline V gene are SEHNR and FQNEAQ (reference sequence). This CDR3 contains 13 residues. V was trimmed by 5 bases and J by 1 base, leaving 6 bases between them. CDR3 in DNA: TGTGCCAGCAGCCGTGGGAGCAATCAGCCCCAGCATTTT. Its protein product is CASSRGSNQPQHF. The entire variable domain, with the rest obtained from reference TRBV7-9 and TRBJ1-5, is as follows: DTGVSQNPRHKITKRGQNVTFRCDPISEHNRLYWYRQTLGQGPEFLTYFQNEAQLEKSRLLSDRFSAERPKGSFSTLEIQRTEQGDSAMYLCASSRGSNQPQHFGDGTRLSIL.

This sequence joins TRBV24-1 and TRBJ2-3; maybe TRBD1 (6 bases). Germline CDR1 KGHDR, CDR2 SFDVKD. CDR3 length: 15 amino acids. The V and J ends lost 5 bases and 1 base respectively, with 12 bases between them. CDR3 in amino acids: CATSAPGHRTDTQYF. CDR3 DNA: TGTGCCACCAGTGCTCCGGGACACCGCACAGATACGCAGTATTTT.

This clone appeared once. The chain uses TRBV5-4 and TRBJ2-2, with 10 bases matching TRBD2. The junction had 5 bases not matched to a gene; V was cut back by 0 bases and J by 0 bases. This CDR3 has 18 residues. Germline V CDR1 and CDR2: SGHNT, YYREEE (reference sequence). Here the CDR3 DNA reads TGTGCCAGCAGCTTGGGCCCAGCGGGAGGGCCGAACACCGGGGAGCTGTTTTTT. Protein sequence: CASSLGPAGGPNTGELFF.

The chain carries TRBV28 and TRBJ2-3; possibly TRBD2 for D (5 bases). The V and J ends lost 6 bases and 9 bases respectively, with 22 bases between them. Germline V gene lookup returns CDR1 MDHEN and CDR2 SYDVKM. This CDR3 comprises 15 residues. This CDR3 reads CASSPGSRAPTTQYF. CDR3 DNA sequence: TGTGCCAGCAGCCCTGGTTCGAGGGCCCCTACGACGCAGTATTTT.

The chain joins TRBV7-9 to TRBJ1-4, with no clear D. The CDR3 spans 13 residues. Trimming removed 0 bases from V and 7 bases from J, with 6 bases in between. Germline V CDR1 and CDR2: SEHNR, FQNEAQ (reference sequence). CDR3 nucleotide sequence: TGTGCCAGCAGCTTAGCGCTAGGTGAAAAACTGTTTTTT. Translation gives CASSLALGEKLFF.

The J gene is TRBJ2-7, the V gene TRBV6-2 or TRBV6-3, with 9 positions matching TRBD1. This CDR3 comprises 13 residues. Germline CDR1 and CDR2: MNHEY and SVGEGT. After removal of 4 bases from V and 4 bases from J, the junction contained 2 bases not matched to a gene. In nucleotides, the CDR3 is TGTGCCAGCAGTTGGGACAGGGTTTACGAGCAGTACTTC. Translated, it gives CASSWDRVYEQYF.